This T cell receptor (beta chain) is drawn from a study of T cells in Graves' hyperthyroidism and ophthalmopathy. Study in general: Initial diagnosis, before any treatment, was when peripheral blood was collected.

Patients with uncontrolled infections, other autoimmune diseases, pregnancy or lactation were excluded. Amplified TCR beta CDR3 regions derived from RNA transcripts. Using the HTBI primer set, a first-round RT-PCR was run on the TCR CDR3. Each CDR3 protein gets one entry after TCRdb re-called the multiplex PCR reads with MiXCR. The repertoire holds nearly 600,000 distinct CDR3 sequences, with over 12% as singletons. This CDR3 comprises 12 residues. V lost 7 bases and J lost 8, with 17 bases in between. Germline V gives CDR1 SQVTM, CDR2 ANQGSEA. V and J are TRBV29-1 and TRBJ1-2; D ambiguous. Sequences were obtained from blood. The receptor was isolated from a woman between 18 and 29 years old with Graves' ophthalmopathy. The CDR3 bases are TGCAGCGCGGCCTCACTACGGGGAGGCTACACCTTC. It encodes CSAASLRGGYTF.